Below are 15 T cell receptor beta chains sequenced from a single sample in a study of blood T cell repertoires in COVID-19. Sequencing was performed with immunoSEQ multiplex PCR; in TCRdb, only in-frame clones are kept and a portion is missing. The sample consists of approximately 280,000 clones, 75% to 90% of them appearing once. Sequenced input: peripheral blood. The receptors were gathered from a woman aged 55-70 years with acute or convalescent COVID-19.

This chain uses TRBV7-9 with TRBJ1-2; no definite D call. Per germline, CDR1 SEHNR and CDR2 FQNEAQ (reference sequence). The CDR3 is made up of 15 amino acids. Trimming pared 1 base from V and 0 bases from J, leaving 9 bases between. The CDR3 nucleotides read TGTGCCAGCAGCTTAGTGCCGGAGACTAACTATGGCTACACCTTC. The encoded protein is CASSLVPETNYGYTF. The full variable domain, its missing parts supplied by reference TRBV7-9 and TRBJ1-2, is DTGVSQNPRHKITKRGQNVTFRCDPISEHNRLYWYRQTLGQGPEFLTYFQNEAQLEKSRLLSDRFSAERPKGSFSTLEIQRTEQGDSAMYLCASSLVPETNYGYTFGSGTRLTVV.

J is TRBJ2-3 and V is TRBV27, with TRBD2 matching over 10 bases. There are 16 residues in the CDR3. With V trimmed by 3 bases and J by 4 bases, 7 bases remained unmatched. The V gene's germline CDR1 is MNHEY and CDR2 SMNVEV (reference sequence). The CDR3 DNA is TGTGCCAGCAGTTTCACCCGACTAGCGGGTCCAGATACGCAGTATTTT. Encoded protein: CASSFTRLAGPDTQYF.

About this clone: A junction boundary mismatches the germline segment, possibly from a read error. This sequence joins TRBV7-7 and TRBJ2-3; TRBD1 matches at 7 bases. CDR1 SSHAT and CDR2 FNYEAQ come from the germline V gene (reference sequence). The CDR3 has 15 residues. In DNA, the CDR3 is TGTGCTAGCAGCCATCGACAGGGTTCGCCAGATACGCAGTATTTT. This gives the protein CASSHRQGSPDTQYF.

V and J are TRBV27 and TRBJ2-1; TRBD2 agrees at 10 bases. This CDR3 comprises 17 residues. Losses at the gene ends were 4 bases for V and 0 bases for J; bases not matched to a gene: 6. Germline CDR1 reads MNHEY; CDR2 reads SMNVEV (reference sequence). DNA of the CDR3: TGTGCCAGCAGTTCGCGACTAGCGGGTAGCTCCTACAATGAGCAGTTCTTC. Protein product: CASSSRLAGSSYNEQFF.

This sequence joins TRBV6-2 or TRBV6-3 and TRBJ1-5, with D hard to call. The CDR3 is 13 residues long. The germline V and J ends were trimmed by 2 bases and 1 base, with 3 bases remaining between them. The V gene's germline CDR1 is MNHEY and CDR2 SVGEGT. Here the CDR3 reads CASSYSSNQPQHF. The CDR3 DNA reads TGTGCCAGCAGTTACAGCAGCAATCAGCCCCAGCATTTT.

This sequence joins TRBV12-3 or TRBV12-4 and TRBJ1-1, with a tentative D call TRBD1 (6 bases). The CDR3 totals 13 residues. V was shortened by 3 bases and J by 4 bases, with 9 bases between the two germline ends. The CDR3 DNA sequence: TGTGCCAGCAGTTTCGTAGGGGGCACTGAAGCTTTCTTT. Translated: CASSFVGGTEAFF.

The V gene is TRBV28, the J gene TRBJ1-5; 10 positions agree with TRBD1. The CDR3 is 17 residues long. V shed 1 base, J shed 2 bases, and the junction held 5 bases outside the gene matches. CDR1 MDHEN and CDR2 SYDVKM come from the germline V gene. The CDR3 nucleotides read TGTGCCAGCAGTTTATATGGGGGGACAGGGGGCAATCAGCCCCAGCATTTT. This codes for CASSLYGGTGGNQPQHF. The variable domain in full, with the rest retrieved from reference TRBV28 and TRBJ1-5, is DVKVTQSSRYLVKRTGEKVFLECVQDMDHENMFWYRQDPGLGLRLIYFSYDVKMKEKGDIPEGYSVSREKKERFSLILESASTNQTSMYLCASSLYGGTGGNQPQHFGDGTRLSIL.

V is TRBV5-1 and J is TRBJ2-7, with TRBD2 as a possible D gene (6 bases). Germline-derived CDR1 and CDR2 are SGHRS and YFSETQ. This CDR3 is 12 amino acids long. Deletions cut 3 bases from V and 6 bases from J, with 10 bases between. This CDR3 is CASSYSGVEQYF. DNA for the CDR3: TGCGCCAGCAGCTACTCGGGGGTCGAGCAGTACTTC.

The chain employs TRBV10-3 and TRBJ2-1; D may be TRBD1 (6 bases). V gave up 5 bases and J gave up 0 bases, with 11 bases separating them. Germline loops: CDR1 ENHRY, CDR2 SYGVKD. The CDR3 contains 15 residues. CDR3 residues: CAISPGASSYNEQFF. The DNA of the CDR3 is TGTGCCATCAGTCCAGGGGCCAGCTCCTACAATGAGCAGTTCTTC.

The chain combines TRBV6-5 with TRBJ2-5; a possible D gene is TRBD2 (5 bases). Trimming stripped 7 bases from V and 2 bases from J, with 11 bases between. CDR1 and CDR2 (germline): MNHEY, SVGAGI. The CDR3 sequence is 13 residues long. The CDR3 coding sequence is TGTGCCAGCACCCCGCCGGGGCAAGAGACCCAGTACTTC. Encoded protein: CASTPPGQETQYF.

This clone appeared a single time. The chain combines TRBV6-2 or TRBV6-3 with TRBJ1-2; 7 nucleotides match TRBD1. CDR1 MNHEY and CDR2 SVGEGT come from the germline V gene. This CDR3 has 14 residues. V trimming: 6 bases; J trimming: 0 bases; junction bases outside the gene matches: 4. The CDR3 spells CASSGGTANYGYTF. The DNA for the CDR3 is TGTGCCAGCAGCGGGGGGACAGCTAACTATGGCTACACCTTC.

The chain links TRBV2 to TRBJ2-6, with 7 bases fitting TRBD1. This CDR3 is built from 17 residues. V lost 5 bases and J lost 0; bases outside the gene matches: 7. Germline V gene data show CDR1 as SNHLY and CDR2 as FYNNEI. CDR3 bases: TGTGCCAGCAGTTTACAGGGGACCCACTCTGGGGCCAACGTCCTGACTTTC. Translated: CASSLQGTHSGANVLTF. The variable domain in full, with the rest retrieved from reference TRBV2 and TRBJ2-6, is EPEVTQTPSHQVTQMGQEVILRCVPISNHLYFYWYRQILGQKVEFLVSFYNNEISEKSEIFDDQFSVERPDGSNFTLKIRSTKLEDSAMYFCASSLQGTHSGANVLTFGAGSRLTVL.

The chain links TRBV11-3 to TRBJ2-5; D is possibly TRBD2 (5 bases). V lost 3 bases, J lost 2 bases, and 16 bases lay in between. Germline values: CDR1 SGHNT, CDR2 YENEEA. This CDR3 has 16 amino acids. CDR3 sequence reads: CASSFSASLEQETQYF. CDR3 sequence (DNA): TGTGCCAGCAGCTTCAGTGCTAGCTTGGAACAAGAGACCCAGTACTTC.

This rearrangement joins TRBV18 to TRBJ1-2; 7 bases agree with TRBD1. The CDR3 sequence is 14 residues long. With 5 bases clipped from V and 3 bases from J, the junction kept 6 bases outside the gene matches. Germline V gene lookup returns CDR1 KGHSH and CDR2 LQKENI. The CDR3: CASSDRASDYGYTF. CDR3 DNA sequence: TGTGCCAGCTCAGACAGGGCGTCGGACTATGGCTACACCTTC.

This clone was seen only a few times. The chain recombines TRBV6-9 with TRBJ1-5, with D hard to call. CDR1 and CDR2 (germline): MNHGY, SVAAGI. This CDR3 region has 14 residues. The V and J ends lost 6 bases and 2 bases respectively, with 11 bases between them. The CDR3 DNA reads TGTGCCAGCAGACTCCGGAGGTGCAATCAGCCCCAGCATTTT. Amino acid sequence: CASRLRRCNQPQHF.